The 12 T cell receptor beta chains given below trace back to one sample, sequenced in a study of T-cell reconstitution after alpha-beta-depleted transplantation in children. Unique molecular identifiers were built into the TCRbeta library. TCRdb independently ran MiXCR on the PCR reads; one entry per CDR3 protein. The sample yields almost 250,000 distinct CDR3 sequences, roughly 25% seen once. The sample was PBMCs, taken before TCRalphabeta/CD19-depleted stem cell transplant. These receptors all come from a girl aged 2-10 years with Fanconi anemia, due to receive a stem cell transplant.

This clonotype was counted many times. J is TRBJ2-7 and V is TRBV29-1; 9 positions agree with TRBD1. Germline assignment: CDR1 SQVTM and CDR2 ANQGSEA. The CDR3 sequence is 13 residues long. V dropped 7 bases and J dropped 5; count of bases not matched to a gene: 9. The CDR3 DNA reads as TGCAGCGCCGCCGGGACAGGGTACCACGAGCAGTACTTC. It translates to CSAAGTGYHEQYF.

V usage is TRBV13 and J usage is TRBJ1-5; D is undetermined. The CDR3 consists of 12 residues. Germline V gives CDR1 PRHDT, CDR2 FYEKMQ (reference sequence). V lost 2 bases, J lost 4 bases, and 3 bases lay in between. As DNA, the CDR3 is TGTGCCAGCAGCTTAAGAAATCAGCCCCAGCATTTT. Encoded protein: CASSLRNQPQHF.

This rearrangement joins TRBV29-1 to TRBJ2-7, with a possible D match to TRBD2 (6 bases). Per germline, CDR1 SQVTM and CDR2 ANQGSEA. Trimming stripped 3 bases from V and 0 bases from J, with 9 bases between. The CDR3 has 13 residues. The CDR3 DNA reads TGCAGCGTTGAGTGGCGGGACTCCTACGAGCAGTACTTC. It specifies CSVEWRDSYEQYF.

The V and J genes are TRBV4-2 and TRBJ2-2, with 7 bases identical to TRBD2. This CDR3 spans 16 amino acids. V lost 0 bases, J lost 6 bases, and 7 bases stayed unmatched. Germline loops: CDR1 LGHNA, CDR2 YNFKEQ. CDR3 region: CASSQEGAGAAGELFF. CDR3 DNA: TGTGCCAGCAGCCAAGAAGGGGCGGGAGCTGCCGGGGAGCTGTTTTTT.

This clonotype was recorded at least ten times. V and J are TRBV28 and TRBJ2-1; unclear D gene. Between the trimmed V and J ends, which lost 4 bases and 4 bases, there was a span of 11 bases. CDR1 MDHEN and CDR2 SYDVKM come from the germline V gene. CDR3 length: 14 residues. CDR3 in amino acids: CASSYLYRYNEQFF. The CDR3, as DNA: TGTGCCAGCAGTTATCTCTATCGATACAATGAGCAGTTCTTC.

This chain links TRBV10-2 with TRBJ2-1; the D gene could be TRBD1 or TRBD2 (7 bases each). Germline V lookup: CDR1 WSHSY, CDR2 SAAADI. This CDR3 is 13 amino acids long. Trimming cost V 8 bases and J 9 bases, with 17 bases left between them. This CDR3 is CASGRQGGGEQFF. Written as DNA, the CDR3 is TGCGCCAGCGGCCGACAGGGAGGGGGTGAGCAGTTCTTC.

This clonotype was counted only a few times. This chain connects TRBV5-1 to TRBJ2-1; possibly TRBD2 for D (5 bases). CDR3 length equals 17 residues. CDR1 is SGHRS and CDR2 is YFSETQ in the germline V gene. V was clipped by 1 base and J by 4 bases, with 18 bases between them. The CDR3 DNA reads TGCGCCAGCAGCTTGCAACCCAGAATTTCGGGGTACAATGAGCAGTTCTTC. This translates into CASSLQPRISGYNEQFF.

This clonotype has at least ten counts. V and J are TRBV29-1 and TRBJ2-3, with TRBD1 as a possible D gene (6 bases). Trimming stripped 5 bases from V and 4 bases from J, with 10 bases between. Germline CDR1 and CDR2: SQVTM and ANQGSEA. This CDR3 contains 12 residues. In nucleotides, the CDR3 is TGCAGCGTTAGAGGGGGAGCAGATACGCAGTATTTT. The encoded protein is CSVRGGADTQYF.

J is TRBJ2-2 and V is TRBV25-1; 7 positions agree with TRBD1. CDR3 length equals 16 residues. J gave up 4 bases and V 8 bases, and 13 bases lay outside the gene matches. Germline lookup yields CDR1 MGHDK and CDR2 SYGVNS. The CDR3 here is CASRAQGSSATGELFF. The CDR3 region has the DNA TGTGCCAGCCGAGCACAGGGGTCTTCGGCCACCGGGGAGCTGTTTTTT.

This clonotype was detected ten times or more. The CDR3 bases are TGCAGCGCCGACCCAGGGGGTTTAATCCCTGAAGCTTTCTTT. Translating it yields CSADPGGLIPEAFF. The chain is built from TRBV29-1 and TRBJ1-1, with 7 bases aligning to TRBD1. V was pared by 7 bases and J by 6 bases, with 14 bases of the junction left unmatched. The CDR3 loop spans 14 amino acids. Germline V gene lookup returns CDR1 SQVTM and CDR2 ANQGSEA.

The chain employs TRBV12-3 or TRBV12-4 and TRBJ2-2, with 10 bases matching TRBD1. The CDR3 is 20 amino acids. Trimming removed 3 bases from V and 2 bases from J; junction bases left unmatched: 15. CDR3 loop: CASSLGSGTGVRGNTGELFF. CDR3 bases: TGTGCCAGCAGTTTGGGGTCGGGGACAGGGGTACGTGGAAACACCGGGGAGCTGTTTTTT.

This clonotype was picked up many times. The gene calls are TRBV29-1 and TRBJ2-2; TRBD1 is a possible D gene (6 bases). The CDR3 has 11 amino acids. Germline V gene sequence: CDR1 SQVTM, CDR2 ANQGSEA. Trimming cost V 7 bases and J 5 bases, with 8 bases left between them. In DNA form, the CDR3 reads TGCAGCGCGACAGGAACCGGGGAGCTGTTTTTT. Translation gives CSATGTGELFF.